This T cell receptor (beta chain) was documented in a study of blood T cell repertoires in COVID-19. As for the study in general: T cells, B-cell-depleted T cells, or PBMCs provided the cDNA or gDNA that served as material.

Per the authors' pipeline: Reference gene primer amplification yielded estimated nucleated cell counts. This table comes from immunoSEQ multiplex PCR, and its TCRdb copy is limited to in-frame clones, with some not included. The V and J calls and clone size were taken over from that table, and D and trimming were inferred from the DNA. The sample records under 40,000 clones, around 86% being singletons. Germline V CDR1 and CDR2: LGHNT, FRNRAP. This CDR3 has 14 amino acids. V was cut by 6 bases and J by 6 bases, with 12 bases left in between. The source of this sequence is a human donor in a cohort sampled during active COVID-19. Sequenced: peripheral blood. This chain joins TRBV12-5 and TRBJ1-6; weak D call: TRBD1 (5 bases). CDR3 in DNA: TGTGCTAGTGGCGCAGGGCTGGGTAATTCACCCCTCCACTTT. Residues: CASGAGLGNSPLHF.